The rows below give T cell receptor beta chains drawn from one sample of a study of cytomegalovirus exposure and HLA in healthy donors. The method was immunoSEQ multiplex PCR; TCRdb's version includes in-frame clones alone and lacks a portion of them. The sample contains around 190,000 clones, around three quarters of which appear only once. Sample: PBMCs. These receptors were collected from a man aged 30-40 years in good health and CMV-seronegative. CDR3s include the opening cysteine and the closing phenylalanine or tryptophan. D genes are given only for firm matches. Clone size is not always given. Where it is, it says once, few, many or a class for expanded clones.

j_gene	v_gene	abundance	d_gene	CDR3nt	CDR3aa
TRBJ2-7	TRBV27	once	.	TGTGCCAGCAGTACCTGGGCCCAAAGCAGCTACGAGCAGTACTTC	CASSTWAQSSYEQYF
TRBJ2-3	TRBV19	.	.	TGTGCCAGTAGTATAGGAGGGTTCGCAGATACGCAGTATTTT	CASSIGGFADTQYF
TRBJ1-2	TRBV28	.	.	TGTGCCAGCAGTTTGTGGCAGGGAAGCGGCTACACCTTC	CASSLWQGSGYTF
TRBJ2-4	TRBV2	.	.	TGTGCCAGCAGTGAAGCGCGGGGCACGTCCAAAAACATTCAGTACTTC	CASSEARGTSKNIQYF
TRBJ2-5	TRBV30	few	.	TGTGCCTGGAGTGTACCCCGGGGAATGGGAGAGACCCAGTACTTC	CAWSVPRGMGETQYF
TRBJ2-2	TRBV11-1	.	.	TGTGCCAGCAGCTTATCAGGGTCCGGGGAGCTGTTTTTT	CASSLSGSGELFF
TRBJ2-7	TRBV10-1	.	TRBD1	TGCGCCAGCAGCCCGACAGGGGCTGGCTCCTACGAGCAGTACTTC	CASSPTGAGSYEQYF
TRBJ1-2	TRBV6-5	.	.	TGTGCCAGCAGTGATGGAAGGCGGGGCTACACCTTC	CASSDGRRGYTF
TRBJ2-7	TRBV28	.	.	TGTGCCAGCAGTTTTCAGCTAGCGACCTCCTACGAGCAGTACTTC	CASSFQLATSYEQYF
TRBJ1-5	TRBV19	.	TRBD1	TGTGCCAGTAGAAGTAAACCCGCGGGCGGGACAGGGTTTGGCAATCAGCCCCAGCATTTT	CASRSKPAGGTGFGNQPQHF
TRBJ2-7	TRBV7-3	.	.	TGTGCCAGCAGCTTAGGTTCAGGGCAGAACGAGCAGTACTTC	CASSLGSGQNEQYF
TRBJ2-6	TRBV5-6	once	.	TGTGTCAGCAGCTTGGTGGGCAGGCAACCTGGGGCCAACGTCCTGACTTTC	CVSSLVGRQPGANVLTF
TRBJ2-1	TRBV30	once	.	TGTGCCTGGAGCGAGTATTTCTACAATGAGCAGTTCTTC	CAWSEYFYNEQFF
TRBJ1-5	TRBV30	.	.	TGTGCCTGGAGTGGTAGCTGGGTCTCAGATCAGCCCCAGCATTTT	CAWSGSWVSDQPQHF
TRBJ1-5	TRBV6-5	.	.	TGTGCCAGCAGCCCCGGGGAGAGCAATCAGCCCCAGCATTTT	CASSPGESNQPQHF
TRBJ1-2	TRBV11-2	.	.	TGTGCCAGCAGCCTACATTTGGAGGTGTCTGGCTACACCTTC	CASSLHLEVSGYTF
TRBJ2-7	TRBV2	.	.	TGTGCCAGCAGGACGGGGATGGGAAGAACCTACGAGCAGTACTTC	CASRTGMGRTYEQYF
TRBJ2-3	TRBV7-9	.	.	TGTGCCAGCAGCTTAGATGCCAGGGACACAGATACGCAGTATTTT	CASSLDARDTDTQYF
TRBJ2-3	TRBV4-2	.	TRBD2	TGTGCCAGCAGCCAAGTCCCGACTAGCGGGGCAGATACGCAGTATTTT	CASSQVPTSGADTQYF
TRBJ2-4	TRBV7-2	.	.	TGTGCCAGCAGCTTCTATAGGGACTCTCAGTACTTC	CASSFYRDSQYF
TRBJ2-7	TRBV30	once	.	TGTGCCTGGAGTATTAGAGGGGGAGAGCAGTACTTC	CAWSIRGGEQYF
TRBJ1-1	TRBV28	.	.	TGTGCCAGCAGTTCAACGGGTACCACTGAAGCTTTCTTT	CASSSTGTTEAFF
TRBJ2-1	TRBV11-2	.	TRBD2	TGTGCCAGCAGCTTAGTTTGGGAGGGGATAGCGGACTCCTACAATGAGCAGTTCTTC	CASSLVWEGIADSYNEQFF
TRBJ2-7	TRBV15	.	.	TGTGCCACCGAGGATAGGTTCACCTACGAGCAGTACTTC	CATEDRFTYEQYF
TRBJ2-1	TRBV29-1	.	TRBD2	TGCAGCGTTGGCGGGGGGCTCCGAAGCAATGAGCAGTTCTTC	CSVGGGLRSNEQFF
TRBJ1-4	TRBV25-1	.	TRBD1	TGTGCCAGCAGGGGACAGGGGTATAAGGAAAAACTGTTTTTT	CASRGQGYKEKLFF
TRBJ2-3	TRBV29-1	.	TRBD2	TGCAGCGTTGACCTGGGGGCTAGCGGGAGTGTGACAGATACGCAGTATTTT	CSVDLGASGSVTDTQYF
TRBJ1-6	TRBV18	.	.	TGTGCCAGCTCCCCTAGCAGCCCCGATAATTCACCCCTCCACTTT	CASSPSSPDNSPLHF
TRBJ2-3	TRBV30	.	.	TGTGCCTGGAGTGTACTGAGGGATACGCAGTATTTT	CAWSVLRDTQYF
TRBJ2-2	TRBV7-9	.	TRBD1	TGTGCCAGCAGCCCGACAGGGTCCACCGGGGAGCTGTTTTTT	CASSPTGSTGELFF
TRBJ1-2	TRBV5-6	.	TRBD1	TGTGCCAGCAGCTTGGCGGACAGGGCACGGGGCACCTTC	CASSLADRARGTF
TRBJ2-7	TRBV14	.	TRBD2	TGTGCCAGCAGCCGCTGGACTAGTGAGCTTGGAGAGCAGTACTTC	CASSRWTSELGEQYF
TRBJ2-2	TRBV18	.	.	TGTGCCAGCTCACTTGGACTCCGCACCGGGGAGCTGTTTTTT	CASSLGLRTGELFF
TRBJ1-1	TRBV6-1	.	.	TGTGCCAGCAGTGATCAGGGTGGCACTGAAGCTTTCTTT	CASSDQGGTEAFF
TRBJ2-7	TRBV6-1	.	TRBD2	TGTGCCAGCAGTGAAATGGGTAGCGGGAGTCCCCACGAGCAGTACTTC	CASSEMGSGSPHEQYF
TRBJ2-3	TRBV2	.	TRBD2	TGTGCCAGCAGGAGACTAGCGTCTAGCACAGATACGCAGTATTTT	CASRRLASSTDTQYF
TRBJ2-7	TRBV29-1	.	.	TGCAGCGTGAGCTTGGAGGCAGGGGCCCTCTACGAGCAGTACTTC	CSVSLEAGALYEQYF
TRBJ2-5	TRBV10-3	.	TRBD2	TGTGCCATCAGTGAGCCGGGACTAGGGGTACAAGAGACCCAGTACTTC	CAISEPGLGVQETQYF
TRBJ2-7	TRBV7-9	.	TRBD1	TGTGCCAGCAGCTTAGCACAGGGGGGATCCTACGAGCAGTACTTC	CASSLAQGGSYEQYF
TRBJ2-1	TRBV6-1	once	TRBD1	TGTGCCAGCAGTGAGGGGTGGGACAGCCAACGGAATGAGCAGTTCTTC	CASSEGWDSQRNEQFF
TRBJ2-1	TRBV10-1	.	.	TGCGCCAGCAGTGAGTCGAGACCCGGGGTCGGTGAGCAGTTCTTC	CASSESRPGVGEQFF
TRBJ2-1	TRBV5-1	few	.	TGCGCCAGCAGCTTGGGACTGTCCGACAATGAGCAGTTCTTC	CASSLGLSDNEQFF
TRBJ1-5	TRBV19	.	.	TGTGCCAGTAAGAAGCCCAATCAGCCCCAGCATTTT	CASKKPNQPQHF
TRBJ2-3	TRBV5-1	.	.	TGCGCCAGCGCCCGGAGTTCTGAGCGATCGGGAGATACGCAGTATTTT	CASARSSERSGDTQYF
TRBJ1-1	TRBV29-1	.	.	TGCAGCGTTGTACGGGATCGGAACACTGAAGCTTTCTTT	CSVVRDRNTEAFF
TRBJ2-6	TRBV5-1	.	TRBD1	TGCGCCAGCAGCCAGACAGGGTCTGGGGCCAACGTCCTGACTTTC	CASSQTGSGANVLTF
TRBJ1-5	TRBV10-1	few	.	TGCGCCAGCAGTGAGATGGGGCCCAATCAGCCCCAGCATTTT	CASSEMGPNQPQHF